A single sample gave rise to the 32 T cell receptor beta chains below, sequenced in a study of cytomegalovirus exposure and HLA in healthy donors. PCR primers comprised 60 Vbeta and 13 Jbeta primers. Only in-frame clones appear in the TCRdb table, and some are missing; sequencing was by immunoSEQ multiplex PCR. The table includes roughly 150,000 clones, about 75% detected once. Sample: PBMCs. Every receptor here comes from a male donor in good health and CMV-seronegative.

This clone was counted once. The V gene is TRBV19, the J gene TRBJ1-5; 8 bases map to TRBD1. The CDR3 has 15 residues. Germline V gene data show CDR1 as LNHDA and CDR2 as SQIVND (reference sequence). The V and J ends lost 5 bases and 5 bases, in that order; junction bases with no gene match: 8. CDR3 sequence (DNA): TGTGCCAGTAGTGGACAGGGATTAGGCGATCAGCCCCAGCATTTT. Translation gives CASSGQGLGDQPQHF. Full variable domain (rest looked up from reference TRBV19 and TRBJ1-5): DGGITQSPKYLFRKEGQNVTLSCEQNLNHDAMYWYRQDPGQGLRLIYYSQIVNDFQKGDIAEGYSVSREKKESFPLTVTSAQKNPTAFYLCASSGQGLGDQPQHFGDGTRLSIL.

This clone appeared a single time. The chain joins TRBV19 to TRBJ2-1, with 8 bases that match TRBD2. The CDR3 extends over 17 amino acids. CDR1 LNHDA and CDR2 SQIVND come from the germline V gene (reference sequence). V gave up 5 bases and J gave up 9 bases; unmatched junction bases: 18. The CDR3 spells CASSPRPTSVGPGEQFF. The CDR3 bases are TGTGCCAGTAGTCCGCGCCCGACTAGCGTGGGGCCGGGTGAGCAGTTCTTC. The full variable domain, its missing parts supplied by reference TRBV19 and TRBJ2-1, is DGGITQSPKYLFRKEGQNVTLSCEQNLNHDAMYWYRQDPGQGLRLIYYSQIVNDFQKGDIAEGYSVSREKKESFPLTVTSAQKNPTAFYLCASSPRPTSVGPGEQFFGPGTRLTVL.

The chain recombines TRBV2 with TRBJ2-7, with D perhaps matching TRBD1 (6 bases). V lost 5 bases, J lost 0 bases, and 11 bases lay in between. Germline V gene sequence: CDR1 SNHLY, CDR2 FYNNEI. CDR3 length: 14 amino acids. CDR3 nucleotides: TGTGCCAGCAGTCCCGACAGGTTCTCCTACGAGCAGTACTTC. Amino acid sequence: CASSPDRFSYEQYF.

This sequence joins TRBV6-5 and TRBJ2-5; 8 bases match TRBD1. The end of the DNA aligns better with TRBJ2-7, so the J call may be wrong. This CDR3 comprises 15 residues. The V gene's germline CDR1 is MNHEY and CDR2 SVGAGI. The DNA for the CDR3 is TGTGCCAGCACCGCGGGGACAGGTACCTTATACGAGCAGTACTTC. It is translated as CASTAGTGTLYEQYF.

This chain connects TRBV6-5 to TRBJ1-2; D call uncertain. V was clipped by 3 bases and J by 4 bases, with 12 bases between them. Germline V lookup: CDR1 MNHEY, CDR2 SVGAGI. The CDR3 has 14 residues. The CDR3 DNA reads TGTGCCAGCAGTTATCGACGGGAAAGCTATGGCTACACCTTC. Translating it yields CASSYRRESYGYTF.

The V call is TRBV18, the J call TRBJ2-7; no reliable D call. The CDR3 is 13 amino acids. Germline V gives CDR1 KGHSH, CDR2 LQKENI. Trimming left V 3 bases short and J 0 bases short, with 6 bases between. Here the CDR3 DNA reads TGTGCCAGCTCACCGATCAGCTCCTACGAGCAGTACTTC. Its protein product is CASSPISSYEQYF. Full variable domain (outside the CDR3, taken from reference TRBV18 and TRBJ2-7): NAGVMQNPRHLVRRRGQEARLRCSPMKGHSHVYWYRQLPEEGLKFMVYLQKENIIDESGMPKERFSAEFPKEGPSILRIQQVVRGDSAAYFCASSPISSYEQYFGPGTRLTVT.

The CDR3 coding sequence is TGTGCCAGCAGCTCCGGACTGTTCGCGGCCTACGAGCAGTACTTC. Translating it yields CASSSGLFAAYEQYF. The chain recombines TRBV7-8 with TRBJ2-7, with D perhaps matching TRBD2 (5 bases). The CDR3 is 15 residues long. V was trimmed by 4 bases and J by 2 bases, leaving 15 bases between them. In germline, CDR1 is SGHVS, CDR2 FQNEAQ. Complete variable domain (other parts from reference TRBV7-8 and TRBJ2-7): GAGVSQSPRYKVAKRGQDVALRCDPISGHVSLFWYQQALGQGPEFLTYFQNEAQLDKSGLPSDRFFAERPEGSVSTLKIQRTQQEDSAVYLCASSSGLFAAYEQYFGPGTRLTVT.

V usage is TRBV2 and J usage is TRBJ1-5; 8 bases are a match to TRBD1. CDR3 length: 15 amino acids. The junction had 2 bases not matched to a gene; V was cut back by 4 bases and J by 0 bases. Germline V gene data show CDR1 as SNHLY and CDR2 as FYNNEI. Here the CDR3 reads CASSGGQDSNQPQHF. CDR3 DNA sequence: TGTGCCAGCAGTGGGGGACAGGATAGCAATCAGCCCCAGCATTTT.

This chain connects TRBV6-6 to TRBJ2-7; D gene unclear. Trimming removed 5 bases from V and 3 bases from J, with 8 bases in between. From germline, CDR1 is MNHNY and CDR2 SVGAGI (reference sequence). The CDR3 runs 12 residues. The CDR3: CASSPENYEQYF. For the CDR3, the DNA is TGTGCCAGCAGTCCCGAGAACTACGAGCAGTACTTC.

The V and J genes are TRBV6-5 and TRBJ1-4; D gene unclear. The CDR3 extends over 14 amino acids. The V end was cut by 2 bases, the J end by 0 bases, with 4 bases between. Germline lookup yields CDR1 MNHEY and CDR2 SVGAGI. As DNA, the CDR3 is TGTGCCAGCAGTTACGGCACAACTAATGAAAAACTGTTTTTT. Translating it yields CASSYGTTNEKLFF.

This clone has a single count. This chain uses TRBV11-2 with TRBJ2-1, with D perhaps matching TRBD1 (6 bases). Trimming took off 0 bases at V and 8 bases at J, with 17 bases between the two ends. The CDR3 runs 16 residues. Germline V gene sequence: CDR1 SGHAT, CDR2 FQNNGV. The CDR3, as DNA: TGTGCCAGCAGCTTAGAGTCCAGGGGATTTTTAGATGAGCAGTTCTTC. Amino acid sequence: CASSLESRGFLDEQFF.

The genes are TRBV6-5 and TRBJ1-6, with 10 bases matching TRBD1. From germline, CDR1 is MNHEY and CDR2 SVGAGI. The CDR3 is made up of 15 amino acids. After removal of 5 bases from V and 9 bases from J, the junction contained 7 bases not matched to a gene. In DNA form, the CDR3 reads TGTGCCAGCAGTACCCAAGGGACAGGGGTTTCACCCCTCCACTTT. It yields the protein CASSTQGTGVSPLHF.

J is TRBJ2-6 and V is TRBV6-1; D call uncertain. Between the trimmed V and J ends, which lost 2 bases and 2 bases, there was a span of 10 bases. The CDR3 has 16 amino acids. CDR1 and CDR2 from the germline V gene are MNHNS and SASEGT. CDR3 protein: CASSEWLGAGANVLTF. In DNA form, the CDR3 reads TGTGCCAGCAGTGAATGGCTTGGAGCTGGGGCCAACGTCCTGACTTTC.

The chain couples TRBV4-2 to TRBJ2-1; D might be TRBD1 (6 bases). Germline V gives CDR1 LGHNA, CDR2 YNFKEQ. The CDR3 covers 15 residues. V was trimmed by 4 bases and J by 1 base, leaving 11 bases between them. The CDR3: CASSPRDTSYNEQFF. In nucleotides, the CDR3 is TGTGCCAGCAGCCCCCGGGACACGTCCTACAATGAGCAGTTCTTC.

J is TRBJ1-4 and V is TRBV12-5; the D gene is possibly TRBD1 (6 bases). This CDR3 is built from 17 residues. Trimming took off 1 base at V and 0 bases at J, with 12 bases between the two ends. Germline values: CDR1 LGHNT, CDR2 FRNRAP. The CDR3 sequence: CASGLGDRLTTNEKLFF. CDR3 DNA sequence: TGTGCTAGTGGTTTGGGAGACAGGCTCACAACTAATGAAAAACTGTTTTTT.

The V and J genes are TRBV25-1 and TRBJ1-4, with D possibly TRBD1 on 5 matching bases. Trimming removed 8 bases at V and 4 bases at J, with 17 bases between. Per the germline V gene, CDR1 is MGHDK and CDR2 is SYGVNS. This CDR3 contains 15 residues. Here the CDR3 DNA reads TGTGCCAGCGCCCCGGGCGGGGCAGGTAATGAAAAACTGTTTTTT. Translated, it gives CASAPGGAGNEKLFF.

V is TRBV7-2 and J is TRBJ2-1; TRBD2 matches at 8 bases. The V segment lost 4 bases and the J segment 7 bases; nucleotides outside the gene matches: 12. Germline values: CDR1 SGHTA, CDR2 FQGNSA. The CDR3 has 16 amino acids. The CDR3 here is CASSSPAGVGRNEQFF. For the CDR3, the DNA is TGTGCCAGCAGCTCCCCAGCGGGAGTGGGTAGAAATGAGCAGTTCTTC.

This rearrangement joins TRBV19 to TRBJ1-5; D is perhaps TRBD1 (5 bases). The CDR3 has 14 amino acids. Germline lookup yields CDR1 LNHDA and CDR2 SQIVND (reference sequence). Trimming pared 7 bases from V and 0 bases from J, leaving 10 bases between. The CDR3 loop is CASTQGNSNQPQHF. CDR3 nucleotides: TGTGCCAGTACCCAGGGAAATAGCAATCAGCCCCAGCATTTT.

The gene calls are TRBV5-5 and TRBJ1-2, with TRBD1 matching 8 bases. The germline V gene encodes CDR1 SGHKS and CDR2 YYEKEE (reference sequence). The CDR3 has 14 residues. Losses at the gene ends were 0 bases for V and 7 bases for J; bases not matched to a gene: 5. The CDR3 here is CASSLEGQGGGYTF. CDR3 DNA sequence: TGTGCCAGCAGCTTGGAAGGACAGGGAGGTGGCTACACCTTC.

The chain has TRBV4-3 and TRBJ2-3; TRBD2 matches at 7 bases. CDR1 is LGHNA and CDR2 is YSLEER in the germline V gene. V lost 0 bases, J lost 2 bases, and 5 bases stayed unmatched. This CDR3 contains 16 residues. The chain's CDR3 is CASSQELAGLTDTQYF. The CDR3, as DNA: TGCGCCAGCAGCCAAGAGTTAGCGGGCCTCACAGATACGCAGTATTTT.

This clone was recorded a few times. This chain links TRBV5-6 with TRBJ2-2, with D hard to call. V was trimmed by 0 bases and J by 5 bases, leaving 5 bases between them. The CDR3 runs 13 residues. Germline V gene lookup returns CDR1 SGHDT and CDR2 YYEEEE. For the CDR3, the DNA is TGTGCCAGCAGCTTGGTAGATACCGGGGAGCTGTTTTTT. Translation: CASSLVDTGELFF.

The rearrangement joins TRBV27 to TRBJ2-1; D possibly corresponds to TRBD1 (6 bases). V lost 5 bases and J 3 bases, leaving 20 bases between the germline ends. The CDR3 spans 17 residues. The germline V gene encodes CDR1 MNHEY and CDR2 SMNVEV (reference sequence). This chain's CDR3 is CASSQATNRAYYNEQFF. CDR3 nucleotide sequence: TGTGCCAGCAGTCAAGCTACCAACAGGGCCTACTACAATGAGCAGTTCTTC.

The DNA for the CDR3 is TGTGCTAGTGGTGTCGGGAGCTACGAGCAGTACTTC. It encodes CASGVGSYEQYF. This sequence joins TRBV12-5 and TRBJ2-7; D perhaps matches TRBD2 (6 bases). V dropped 5 bases and J dropped 3 bases, with 8 bases sitting between them. In germline, CDR1 is LGHNT, CDR2 FRNRAP. This CDR3 has 12 residues.

This clone counts as medium-sized (0.01 to 0.1%). This chain connects TRBV6-1 to TRBJ2-6; TRBD1 might be the D (5 bases). Per the germline V gene, CDR1 is MNHNS and CDR2 is SASEGT. V lost 3 bases to trimming and J lost 4 bases, with 13 bases between them. The CDR3 is made up of 16 amino acids. CDR3 nucleotide sequence: TGTGCCAGCAGTGATTCCCCAGGGTCGGGGGCCAACGTCCTGACTTTC. Its translation: CASSDSPGSGANVLTF.

The CDR3 region has the DNA TGTGCCAGCAGCTTAATGTCGGGAAGCACAGATACGCAGTATTTT. It codes for CASSLMSGSTDTQYF. This rearrangement joins TRBV7-3 to TRBJ2-3, with D maybe TRBD2 (5 bases). V was shortened by 1 base and J by 0 bases, with 8 bases between the two germline ends. Looked up from germline, CDR1 is SGHTA and CDR2 is FQGTGA. The CDR3 consists of 15 residues.

This rearrangement joins TRBV5-6 to TRBJ2-7; TRBD1 matches at 7 bases. The V segment lost 1 base and the J segment 0 bases; nucleotides outside the gene matches: 4. The CDR3 runs 15 residues. Germline values: CDR1 SGHDT, CDR2 YYEEEE. The CDR3 spells CASSLSGTASYEQYF. The CDR3, as DNA: TGTGCCAGCAGCTTGAGTGGGACAGCCTCCTACGAGCAGTACTTC.

The V and J genes are TRBV7-7 and TRBJ1-2, with D possibly being TRBD1 (5 bases). Looked up from germline, CDR1 is SSHAT and CDR2 is FNYEAQ (reference sequence). Trimming pared 2 bases from V and 4 bases from J, leaving 23 bases between. This CDR3 is built from 18 residues. The CDR3 loop is CASSLFFGPGQWVYGYTF. The CDR3 nucleotides read TGTGCCAGCAGCTTATTTTTCGGTCCAGGGCAGTGGGTCTATGGCTACACCTTC. The full variable domain, its missing parts supplied by reference TRBV7-7 and TRBJ1-2, is GAGVSQSPRYKVTKRGQDVTLRCDPISSHATLYWYQQALGQGPEFLTYFNYEAQPDKSGLPSDRFSAERPEGSISTLTIQRTEQRDSAMYRCASSLFFGPGQWVYGYTFGSGTRLTVV.

The V and J genes are TRBV7-6 and TRBJ1-3; possible D gene TRBD1, 6 bases. Between the trimmed V and J ends, which lost 3 bases and 0 bases, there was a span of 18 bases. This CDR3 is built from 18 residues. Germline V lookup: CDR1 SGHVS, CDR2 FNYEAQ. CDR3 DNA: TGTGCCAGCAGCTTTATGGCGTCAACAGGGAGCTCTGGAAACACCATATATTTT. It codes for CASSFMASTGSSGNTIYF.

This clone was observed a single time. The chain carries TRBV30 and TRBJ2-5, with TRBD2 matching over 9 bases. CDR1 and CDR2 from the germline V gene are GTSNPN and SVGIG (reference sequence). The trim removed 4 bases at V and 5 bases at J, leaving 11 bases unmatched. The CDR3 runs 15 residues. The DNA for the CDR3 is TGTGCCTGGACCGGGAGGCGGGAGGGCCGGGAGACCCAGTACTTC. It codes for CAWTGRREGRETQYF. The variable domain in full, with the rest retrieved from reference TRBV30 and TRBJ2-5, is SQTIHQWPATLVQPVGSPLSLECTVEGTSNPNLYWYRQAAGRGLQLLFYSVGIGQISSEVPQNLSASRPQDRQFILSSKKLLLSDSGFYLCAWTGRREGRETQYFGPGTRLLVL.

The CDR3: CASGRDSKRHQPQHF. CDR3 DNA sequence: TGTGCCAGCGGCCGGGACTCCAAGCGCCATCAGCCCCAGCATTTT. The chain links TRBV6-5 to TRBJ1-5, with D possibly TRBD1 on 5 matching bases. Germline V lookup: CDR1 MNHEY, CDR2 SVGAGI. The CDR3 contains 15 residues. Trimming took 8 bases from V and 5 from J, leaving 19 bases between them.

About this clone itself: A junction end diverges from the germline sequence, so it may reflect a read error. The rearrangement joins TRBV7-9 to TRBJ2-2; 9 bases are a match to TRBD1. CDR3 size: 16 residues. Germline V gene sequence: CDR1 SEHNR, CDR2 FQNEAQ (reference sequence). The CDR3 sequence: CSSSDVGQGRAGELFF. CDR3 in DNA: TGTTCCAGCAGCGACGTCGGACAGGGGCGAGCCGGGGAGCTGTTTTTT.

DNA for the CDR3: TGTGCCAGCATAACGGGATATCAGCCCCAGCATTTT. This codes for CASITGYQPQHF. The rearrangement uses TRBV28 and TRBJ1-5, with D uncertain. The CDR3 extends over 12 amino acids. With 7 bases removed from V and 5 bases from J, the gap between germline ends came to 9 bases. CDR1 and CDR2 from the germline V gene are MDHEN and SYDVKM.